The 22 T cell receptor beta chains below were found in one sample sequenced in a study of cytomegalovirus exposure and HLA in healthy donors. The PCR was carried out with 60 Vbeta primers and 13 Jbeta primers. Libraries were prepared by immunoSEQ multiplex PCR; TCRdb keeps only in-frame clonotypes and omits some of them. The sample holds about 240,000 clones, approximately 82% seen once. Sequenced material: PBMCs. The receptors shown here come from a woman aged 55-70 years in good health and CMV-seropositive.

There are a few counts of this clone. V and J are TRBV5-1 and TRBJ2-2, with D unclear. V gave up 0 bases and J gave up 5 bases, with 14 bases separating them. Germline V gene data show CDR1 as SGHRS and CDR2 as YFSETQ. The CDR3 extends over 16 amino acids. CDR3 coding DNA: TGCGCCAGCAGCTTGGGACTTACCCGGTCGACCGGGGAGCTGTTTTTT. This encodes CASSLGLTRSTGELFF.

V gene TRBV27 combines with J gene TRBJ2-1; tentatively, D is TRBD2 (5 bases). CDR3 size: 14 residues. Trimming cost V 6 bases and J 5 bases, with 14 bases left between them. CDR1 is MNHEY, CDR2 SMNVEV, per germline (reference sequence). The CDR3 is CASSPKGAHNEQFF. In DNA form, the CDR3 reads TGTGCCAGCAGCCCAAAGGGAGCTCACAATGAGCAGTTCTTC.

The chain joins TRBV19 to TRBJ1-2; 10 bases fit TRBD1. The V gene's germline CDR1 is LNHDA and CDR2 SQIVND (reference sequence). This CDR3 is built from 15 residues. V lost 7 bases to trimming and J lost 1 base; unmatched junction nucleotides: 6. Here the CDR3 reads CASMTGGLNNYGYTF. The CDR3, as DNA: TGTGCCAGTATGACAGGGGGCCTTAATAACTATGGCTACACCTTC.

This chain joins TRBV4-1 and TRBJ1-5; 8 bases map to TRBD1. Germline CDR1 is MGHRA and CDR2 is YSYEKL. The CDR3 contains 15 residues. V shed 2 bases, J shed 4 bases, and the junction held 4 bases outside the gene matches. The CDR3 sequence is CASSQRQGWNQPQHF. In DNA form, the CDR3 reads TGCGCCAGCAGCCAACGACAGGGGTGGAATCAGCCCCAGCATTTT.

V gene TRBV29-1 combines with J gene TRBJ2-7, with 9 bases aligning to TRBD1. Germline V gene sequence: CDR1 SQVTM, CDR2 ANQGSEA. The CDR3 is 14 amino acids. Unmatched junction bases numbered 8, after V lost 4 bases and J lost 4 bases. The CDR3 sequence is CSVAPGQGQYEQYF. In DNA form, the CDR3 reads TGCAGCGTTGCCCCGGGACAGGGTCAATACGAGCAGTACTTC.

The chain is built from TRBV11-2 and TRBJ1-1; possible D gene TRBD1, 5 bases. This CDR3 spans 15 amino acids. Germline lookup yields CDR1 SGHAT and CDR2 FQNNGV. Trimming left V 0 bases short and J 2 bases short, with 10 bases between. CDR3 residues: CASSLDPGVNTEAFF. CDR3 DNA sequence: TGTGCCAGCAGCTTAGATCCGGGGGTCAACACTGAAGCTTTCTTT.

V and J are TRBV5-1 and TRBJ2-7; 11 bases align to TRBD2. Trimming took 4 bases from V and 2 from J; bases not matched to a gene: 11. From germline, CDR1 is SGHRS and CDR2 YFSETQ. This CDR3 region has 17 residues. This CDR3 is CASSPGTSGVTPYEQYF. The CDR3 DNA is TGCGCCAGCAGCCCAGGGACTAGCGGAGTTACGCCCTACGAGCAGTACTTC. The variable domain in full, completed from reference TRBV5-1 and TRBJ2-7, reads KAGVTQTPRYLIKTRGQQVTLSCSPISGHRSVSWYQQTPGQGLQFLFEYFSETQRNKGNFPGRFSGRQFSNSRSEMNVSTLELGDSALYLCASSPGTSGVTPYEQYFGPGTRLTVT.

The CDR3: CSVDGQNTGELFF. The DNA of the CDR3 is TGCAGCGTTGATGGGCAAAACACCGGGGAGCTGTTTTTT. This chain uses TRBV29-1 with TRBJ2-2; D remains ambiguous. Trimming took 3 bases from V and 2 from J, leaving 7 bases between them. The CDR3 extends over 13 amino acids. The germline V gene encodes CDR1 SQVTM and CDR2 ANQGSEA.

The chain combines TRBV5-1 with TRBJ2-7; TRBD1 matches 7 bases. The trim removed 0 bases at V and 6 bases at J, leaving 9 bases unmatched. CDR1 is SGHRS, CDR2 YFSETQ, per germline. The CDR3 is made up of 15 amino acids. Here the CDR3 reads CASSLDSTGFSEQYF. The CDR3 DNA reads as TGCGCCAGCAGCTTGGATTCGACAGGGTTTTCCGAGCAGTACTTC. The whole variable domain, filled in from reference TRBV5-1 and TRBJ2-7, reads KAGVTQTPRYLIKTRGQQVTLSCSPISGHRSVSWYQQTPGQGLQFLFEYFSETQRNKGNFPGRFSGRQFSNSRSEMNVSTLELGDSALYLCASSLDSTGFSEQYFGPGTRLTVT.

The genes are TRBV7-3 and TRBJ2-2, with 7 bases identical to TRBD1. CDR3 length equals 15 residues. Germline V gene sequence: CDR1 SGHTA, CDR2 FQGTGA. Unmatched junction bases numbered 4, after V lost 2 bases and J lost 4 bases. The CDR3 nucleotides are TGTGCCAGCAGCTTAGGGGGACAGATCACCGGGGAGCTGTTTTTT. It codes for CASSLGGQITGELFF.

The chain links TRBV10-2 to TRBJ1-1; 8 positions agree with TRBD1. CDR1 is WSHSY and CDR2 is SAAADI in the germline V gene. The CDR3 has 15 amino acids. V lost 1 base, J lost 5 bases, and 6 bases stayed unmatched. The CDR3 DNA follows: TGCGCCAGCAGTGAGTACGACAGGGGCTGGACTGAAGCTTTCTTT. It specifies CASSEYDRGWTEAFF.

This clone was recorded once. The chain carries TRBV5-6 and TRBJ2-7, with 8 bases lining up with TRBD1. Germline V gives CDR1 SGHDT, CDR2 YYEEEE. With 4 bases clipped from V and 3 bases from J, the junction kept 9 bases outside the gene matches. This CDR3 spans 15 amino acids. DNA of the CDR3: TGTGCCAGCAGCCGAACAGGGGGAGGTTTCTACGAGCAGTACTTC. It specifies CASSRTGGGFYEQYF.

The CDR3 is CASSQRTSQETQYF. CDR3 nucleotides: TGCGCCAGCAGCCAAAGGACTAGTCAAGAGACCCAGTACTTC. V and J are TRBV4-1 and TRBJ2-5; the match to TRBD2 covers 7 bases. V shed 2 bases and J 2 bases; nucleotides not matched to a gene: 2. The CDR3 is 14 residues long. CDR1 and CDR2 from the germline V gene are MGHRA and YSYEKL.

This clone is a singleton in its sample. This rearrangement joins TRBV28 to TRBJ2-7; TRBD1 aligns across 7 bases. The length of the CDR3 is 16 residues. Germline assignment: CDR1 MDHEN and CDR2 SYDVKM. The J segment lost 9 bases and the V segment lost 7 bases, leaving 21 bases of the junction unmatched. This chain's CDR3 is CASTDWGTGAALVQYF. CDR3 DNA: TGTGCCAGCACCGACTGGGGTACAGGGGCTGCCCTGGTGCAGTACTTC. Full variable domain (outside the CDR3, taken from reference TRBV28 and TRBJ2-7): DVKVTQSSRYLVKRTGEKVFLECVQDMDHENMFWYRQDPGLGLRLIYFSYDVKMKEKGDIPEGYSVSREKKERFSLILESASTNQTSMYLCASTDWGTGAALVQYFGPGTRLTVT.

This chain joins TRBV28 and TRBJ1-5; D gene uncertain. The CDR3 is 17 residues long. Trimming left V 6 bases short and J 6 bases short, with 24 bases between. CDR1 MDHEN and CDR2 SYDVKM come from the germline V gene. The CDR3 protein is CASSRGPRRGLSQPQHF. As DNA, the CDR3 is TGTGCCAGCAGCCGTGGACCCCGGAGAGGACTGTCTCAGCCCCAGCATTTT.

The J gene is TRBJ2-7, the V gene TRBV28; TRBD1 agrees at 8 bases. CDR3 size: 15 residues. Germline loops: CDR1 MDHEN, CDR2 SYDVKM. Germline trimming cut 8 bases from V and 0 bases from J; bases unmatched to any gene: 9. The CDR3 DNA reads as TGTGCCAGCTCTATTCAACAGGGGGGCTCCTACGAGCAGTACTTC. Translation: CASSIQQGGSYEQYF.

The chain carries TRBV7-9 and TRBJ2-3; D ambiguous. Germline loops: CDR1 SEHNR, CDR2 FQNEAQ (reference sequence). The CDR3 extends over 14 amino acids. V was clipped by 2 bases and J by 2 bases, with 8 bases between them. CDR3 amino acids: CASSLRGITDTQYF. CDR3 DNA sequence: TGTGCCAGCAGCTTACGCGGAATCACAGATACGCAGTATTTT.

The rearrangement uses TRBV27 and TRBJ2-4, with a possible D match to TRBD1 (5 bases). The V gene's germline CDR1 is MNHEY and CDR2 SMNVEV (reference sequence). The CDR3 length is 15 residues. Trimming pared 8 bases from V and 1 base from J, leaving 15 bases between. This CDR3 reads CASAYRQTAKNIQYF. CDR3 in DNA: TGTGCCAGCGCCTACAGGCAAACGGCCAAAAACATTCAGTACTTC.

The V gene is TRBV10-3, the J gene TRBJ2-7; 9 bases agree with TRBD2. Germline V gene sequence: CDR1 ENHRY, CDR2 SYGVKD. Trimming removed 6 bases from V and 2 bases from J; junction bases left unmatched: 5. The CDR3 runs to 14 residues. The DNA for the CDR3 is TGTGCCATCAGCTCTAGCGGGATAACCTACGAGCAGTACTTC. Its protein product is CAISSSGITYEQYF.

This clone turned up a few times. This chain uses TRBV30 with TRBJ2-5, with D perhaps matching TRBD2 (5 bases). The tail of the sequence fits TRBJ2-7 better, so the J call may be wrong. The CDR3 extends over 13 amino acids. Germline-derived CDR1 and CDR2 are GTSNPN and SVGIG (reference sequence). The CDR3 DNA follows: TGTGCCTGGAGTAGCGGAGTCTCCTACGAGCAGTACTTC. Residues: CAWSSGVSYEQYF.

This chain uses TRBV7-2 with TRBJ2-1; 10 nucleotides line up with TRBD2. Germline CDR1 reads SGHTA; CDR2 reads FQGNSA. The CDR3 runs to 16 residues. Losses at the gene ends were 0 bases for V and 6 bases for J; bases not matched to a gene: 5. The CDR3: CASSLAPAGGSNEQFF. In DNA form, the CDR3 reads TGTGCCAGCAGCTTAGCGCCAGCGGGAGGGTCCAATGAGCAGTTCTTC. The whole variable domain, filled in from reference TRBV7-2 and TRBJ2-1, reads GAGVSQSPSNKVTEKGKDVELRCDPISGHTALYWYRQSLGQGLEFLIYFQGNSAPDKSGLPSDRFSAERTGGSVSTLTIQRTQQEDSAVYLCASSLAPAGGSNEQFFGPGTRLTVL.

The J gene is TRBJ2-1, the V gene TRBV18, with 11 bases fitting TRBD2. The CDR3 contains 17 residues. V shed 3 bases, J shed 0 bases, and the junction held 4 bases outside the gene matches. The germline gives CDR1 KGHSH, CDR2 LQKENI. CDR3 bases: TGTGCCAGCTCACCGGGACTAGCGGTTGGCTCCTACAATGAGCAGTTCTTC. Residues: CASSPGLAVGSYNEQFF.